The sequence of this TCR beta chain was determined in a study of cytomegalovirus exposure and HLA in healthy donors. Study in general: The Caucasian-associated ancestry cluster contained roughly four fifths of the roughly 400 genotyped donors. Study conclusions and caveats: A later analysis linked a missense DCLRE1C variant to TCR beta V- and J-gene trimming. Earlier results showed most TCR beta V segments being productive about 87% or about 30% of the time.

With 60 Vbeta and 13 Jbeta primers, the PCR was carried out. Sequencing was performed with immunoSEQ multiplex PCR; in TCRdb, only in-frame clones are kept and a portion is missing. Of 170,000 or so clones listed, under 85% are singletons. To note about this clone: Its antigen is not identified.

There are 16 residues in the CDR3. The J segment lost 2 bases and the V segment lost 2 bases, leaving 7 bases of the junction unmatched. Germline CDR1 SGHRS, CDR2 YFSETQ. The donors gave bone marrow, and they were healthy. Sequences were obtained from PBMCs. The gene calls are TRBV5-1 and TRBJ2-5; 9 nucleotides agree with TRBD2. This receptor was identified in a man between 50 and 59 years old in good health and CMV-seronegative. CDR3 protein: CASSFGSSGAQETQYF. In DNA, the CDR3 is TGCGCCAGCAGCTTTGGGTCTAGCGGGGCACAAGAGACCCAGTACTTC. Full variable domain (remainder filled in from reference TRBV5-1 and TRBJ2-5): KAGVTQTPRYLIKTRGQQVTLSCSPISGHRSVSWYQQTPGQGLQFLFEYFSETQRNKGNFPGRFSGRQFSNSRSEMNVSTLELGDSALYLCASSFGSSGAQETQYFGPGTRLLVL.